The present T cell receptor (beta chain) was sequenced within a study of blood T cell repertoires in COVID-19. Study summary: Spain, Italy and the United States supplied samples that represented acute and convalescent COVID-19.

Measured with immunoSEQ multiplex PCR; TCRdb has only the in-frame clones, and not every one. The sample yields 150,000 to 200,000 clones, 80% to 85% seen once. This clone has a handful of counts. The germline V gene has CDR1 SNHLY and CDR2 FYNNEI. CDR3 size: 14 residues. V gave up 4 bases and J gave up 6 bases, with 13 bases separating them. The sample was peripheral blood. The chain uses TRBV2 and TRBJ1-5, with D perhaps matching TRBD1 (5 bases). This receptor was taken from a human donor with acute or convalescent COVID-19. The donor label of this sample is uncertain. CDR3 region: CASSALQGGQPQHF. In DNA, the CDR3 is TGTGCCAGCAGTGCTCTGCAGGGAGGTCAGCCCCAGCATTTT.